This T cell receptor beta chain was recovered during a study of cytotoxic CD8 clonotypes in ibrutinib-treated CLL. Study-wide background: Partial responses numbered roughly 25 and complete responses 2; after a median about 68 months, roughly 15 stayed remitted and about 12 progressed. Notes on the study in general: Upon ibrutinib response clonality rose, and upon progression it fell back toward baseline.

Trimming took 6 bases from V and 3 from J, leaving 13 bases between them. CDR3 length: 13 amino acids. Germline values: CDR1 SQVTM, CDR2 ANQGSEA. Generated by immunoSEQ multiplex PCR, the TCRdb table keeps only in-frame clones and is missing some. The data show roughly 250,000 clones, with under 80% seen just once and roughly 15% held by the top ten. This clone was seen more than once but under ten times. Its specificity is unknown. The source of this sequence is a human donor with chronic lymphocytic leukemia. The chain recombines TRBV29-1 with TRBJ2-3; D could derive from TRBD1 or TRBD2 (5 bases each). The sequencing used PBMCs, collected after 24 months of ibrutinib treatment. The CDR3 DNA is TGCAGCGTGGCTGGGGGAGAAACAGATACGCAGTATTTT. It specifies CSVAGGETDTQYF.